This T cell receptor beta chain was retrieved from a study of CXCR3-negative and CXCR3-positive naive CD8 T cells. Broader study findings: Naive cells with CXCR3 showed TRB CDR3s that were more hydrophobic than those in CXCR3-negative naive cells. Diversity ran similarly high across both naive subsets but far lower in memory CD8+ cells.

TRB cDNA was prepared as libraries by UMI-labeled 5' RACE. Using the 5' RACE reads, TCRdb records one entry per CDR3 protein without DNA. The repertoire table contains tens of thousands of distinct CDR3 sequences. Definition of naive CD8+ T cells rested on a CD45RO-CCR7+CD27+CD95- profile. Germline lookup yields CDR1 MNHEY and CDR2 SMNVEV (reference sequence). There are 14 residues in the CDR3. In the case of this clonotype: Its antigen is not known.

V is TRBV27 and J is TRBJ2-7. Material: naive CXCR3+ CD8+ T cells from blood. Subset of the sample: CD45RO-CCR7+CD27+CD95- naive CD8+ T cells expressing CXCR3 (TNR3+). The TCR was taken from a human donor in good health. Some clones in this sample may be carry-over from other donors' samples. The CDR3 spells CASSSAETAYEQYF.